This entry concerns a single TCR beta chain. Its target is not known. About 2 micrograms of genomic DNA, which was extracted from cryopreserved PBMCs, served as the material used for the TCR beta libraries. This entry belongs to a study of cytotoxic CD8 clonotypes in ibrutinib-treated CLL. Overall study: It was after a median 12 months of treatment, range 6 to 36, that response samples were taken. Across samples, productive templates numbered 200,000 to 300,000 and productive rearrangements reached 75,000 to 100,000 on average. General study points: Sampling times differed between sustained-remission and progressing patients.

V lost 9 bases, J lost 0 bases, and 9 bases stayed unmatched. CDR1 and CDR2 (germline): SGHRS, YFSETQ. This CDR3 has 14 amino acids. The protocol was immunoSEQ multiplex PCR, while the TCRdb copy is restricted to in-frame clones and leaves out a portion. The sample contains about 14,000 clones, about 64% of which appear only once. The J gene is TRBJ2-7, the V gene TRBV5-1; 7 bases agree with TRBD1. The sequencing here drew on PBMCs, taken before ibrutinib treatment. This clonotype was obtained from a human donor with chronic lymphocytic leukemia. The CDR3 here is CATKPGQSSYEQYF. The CDR3 bases are TGCGCCACCAAACCGGGACAGAGCTCCTACGAGCAGTACTTC.